Listed here are 32 T cell receptor beta chains from one sample, sequenced in a study of blood T cell repertoires in COVID-19 (dated by TCRdb to about 2020). Preparation of the library involved the immunoSEQ multiplex PCR assay. TCRdb obtained this table from immuneACCESS and retained in-frame rearrangements with V and J assigned. These tables miss some clones; where compared with another copy, unresolved V genes account for less than half of the shortfall, and the remainder is unexplained. The sample profile shows about 400,000 clones; approximately 90% of them were found once. In total, the top ten clones hold 4% to 4.5% of the sample. Sequencing was done on a sample of peripheral blood. The receptors were gathered from a woman in her 30s with acute or convalescent COVID-19.

This chain uses TRBV18 with TRBJ2-3, with 9 bases that match TRBD2. Germline CDR1 KGHSH, CDR2 LQKENI. This CDR3 region has 19 residues. V lost 4 bases, J lost 4 bases, and 18 bases stayed unmatched. CDR3 coding DNA: TGTGCCAGCTCACTCACTCCTAGCGGGGTACTAAAAAGGTCAGATACGCAGTATTTT. It encodes CASSLTPSGVLKRSDTQYF.

This clone came up many times. The same CDR3 can be traced to other DNA sequences in this sample. The chain uses TRBV10-2 and TRBJ1-5, with D tentatively TRBD1 (6 bases). The CDR3 spans 13 residues. V shed 4 bases and J shed 4 bases, with 8 bases lying between them. Per germline, CDR1 WSHSY and CDR2 SAAADI. In DNA, the CDR3 is TGCGCCAGCAGTGGGCAGGGGAATCAGCCCCAGCATTTT. This sequence encodes CASSGQGNQPQHF.

This chain uses TRBV5-6 with TRBJ2-7, with D unclear. Germline V lookup: CDR1 SGHDT, CDR2 YYEEEE. V was shortened by 2 bases and J by 4 bases, with 16 bases between the two germline ends. The CDR3 is made up of 15 amino acids. As DNA, the CDR3 is TGTGCCAGCAGCTTTGGTCAGACTTATCAGTACGAGCAGTACTTC. Its protein is CASSFGQTYQYEQYF.

This chain joins TRBV9 and TRBJ2-2; a weak D match, TRBD2 (5 bases). Germline V gene sequence: CDR1 SGDLS, CDR2 YYNGEE. V was trimmed by 3 bases and J by 5 bases, leaving 11 bases between them. This CDR3 is built from 14 residues. Here the CDR3 reads CASSGGSLTGELFF. The DNA of the CDR3 is TGTGCCAGCAGCGGAGGGTCCTTAACCGGGGAGCTGTTTTTT.

The chain links TRBV3-1 (or the pseudogene TRBV3-2) to TRBJ2-2; D uncertain. Germline V lookup: CDR1 LGHDT, CDR2 YNNKEL (reference sequence). The CDR3 runs to 13 residues. The germline V and J ends were trimmed by 2 bases and 6 bases, with 7 bases remaining between them. Here the CDR3 reads CASSQLRSGELFF. CDR3 coding DNA: TGTGCCAGCAGCCAATTGCGCTCCGGGGAGCTGTTTTTT.

A single count supports this clone. V gene TRBV11-2 combines with J gene TRBJ2-2, with a weak D call TRBD2 (7 bases). The germline V and J ends were trimmed by 2 bases and 7 bases, with 11 bases remaining between them. This CDR3 is 14 amino acids long. Germline CDR1 SGHAT, CDR2 FQNNGV. CDR3 loop: CASSLRGADGELFF. The CDR3 nucleotides are TGTGCCAGCAGCTTACGGGGGGCTGACGGGGAGCTGTTTTTT.

The gene calls are TRBV10-2 and TRBJ2-5; weak D call: TRBD2 (6 bases). The length of the CDR3 is 14 residues. The V gene's germline CDR1 is WSHSY and CDR2 SAAADI. V lost 6 bases to trimming and J lost 1 base, with 12 bases between them. The CDR3 coding sequence is TGCGCCAGCAGGGGGAGGCTAGCCCAAGAGACCCAGTACTTC. Amino acid sequence: CASRGRLAQETQYF.

This chain joins TRBV7-3 and TRBJ2-7; possibly TRBD2 for D (6 bases). CDR3 size: 15 residues. Trimming shortened V by 5 bases and J by 0 bases, and 14 bases separated the two germline ends. The germline V gene has CDR1 SGHTA and CDR2 FQGTGA. CDR3 nucleotide sequence: TGTGCCAGCAGCCTTACCGCGGGAAGCTCCTACGAGCAGTACTTC. Translated, it gives CASSLTAGSSYEQYF.

The chain combines TRBV3-1 (or the pseudogene TRBV3-2) with TRBJ1-2; 8 bases align to TRBD1. This CDR3 is 16 amino acids long. Per germline, CDR1 LGHDT and CDR2 YNNKEL (reference sequence). Trimming at V came to 3 bases and at J to 4 bases, leaving 10 bases not matched to a gene. DNA for the CDR3: TGTGCCAGCAGCCATCAGCAGGGGGCCCTGGTCTATGGCTACACCTTC. Its translation: CASSHQQGALVYGYTF.

This chain uses TRBV10-3 with TRBJ2-1, with 7 bases fitting TRBD2. V gave up 3 bases and J gave up 5 bases; unmatched junction bases: 7. The CDR3 spans 15 residues. Germline CDR1 reads ENHRY; CDR2 reads SYGVKD. CDR3: CAISDWAGENNEQFF. The DNA for the CDR3 is TGTGCCATCAGTGATTGGGCGGGGGAAAACAATGAGCAGTTCTTC.

This chain links TRBV5-1 with TRBJ2-1, with 12 positions matching TRBD2. CDR3 size: 17 residues. CDR1 and CDR2 from the germline V gene are SGHRS and YFSETQ. V lost 1 base, J lost 9 bases, and 11 bases stayed unmatched. CDR3 DNA sequence: TGCGCCAGCAGCTTGTCCCCACTAGCGGGGGGAAGGGGTGAGCAGTTCTTC. Translated, it gives CASSLSPLAGGRGEQFF.

This clone was seen repeatedly, ten times or more. V gene TRBV5-1 combines with J gene TRBJ2-3; the match to TRBD2 covers 11 bases. V trimming: 2 bases; J trimming: 6 bases; junction bases outside the gene matches: 8. CDR1 and CDR2 from the germline V gene are SGHRS and YFSETQ. This CDR3 is 16 amino acids long. CDR3 nucleotides: TGCGCCAGCAGCTTAGGGACTAGCGGCCCAGGGGATACGCAGTATTTT. Encoded protein: CASSLGTSGPGDTQYF.

The rearrangement links TRBV7-8 to TRBJ2-7, with 7 positions matching TRBD1. CDR3 length equals 14 residues. Germline CDR1 reads SGHVS; CDR2 reads FQNEAQ. The ends lost 0 bases at V and 2 bases at J; junction bases unmatched: 1. The CDR3 bases are TGTGCCAGCAGCTTAGCGGACAGGACCTACGAGCAGTACTTC. Translated: CASSLADRTYEQYF.

CDR3 sequence reads: CASSELVQGFGEQFF. The CDR3 region has the DNA TGTGCCAGCAGTGAATTGGTTCAGGGATTTGGTGAGCAGTTCTTC. The rearrangement links TRBV25-1 to TRBJ2-1, with D tentatively TRBD1 (5 bases). The CDR3 has 15 amino acids. Germline CDR1 MGHDK, CDR2 SYGVNS. Trimming took 1 base from V and 9 from J, leaving 16 bases between them.

V and J are TRBV6-6 and TRBJ2-1; 7 bases are shared with TRBD1. Germline assignment: CDR1 MNHNY and CDR2 SVGAGI (reference sequence). V trimming: 5 bases; J trimming: 6 bases; junction bases outside the gene matches: 10. The CDR3 loop spans 15 amino acids. Written as DNA, the CDR3 is TGTGCCAGCAGTGTACAGGGGTTGCAGGCCAATGAGCAGTTCTTC. It is translated as CASSVQGLQANEQFF.

The V call is TRBV12-3 or TRBV12-4, the J call TRBJ1-2; D gene unclear. V lost 6 bases and J lost 3, with 11 bases in between. The length of the CDR3 is 13 residues. The DNA of the CDR3 is TGTGCCAGCAGCCCCCGTGGCCACTATGGCTACACCTTC. Amino acid sequence: CASSPRGHYGYTF.

The V gene is TRBV29-1, the J gene TRBJ2-1; TRBD2 matches at 9 bases. Germline-derived CDR1 and CDR2 are SQVTM and ANQGSEA. This CDR3 is 14 amino acids long. J was trimmed by 7 bases and V by 8 bases; bases with no gene match: 12. Here the CDR3 reads CSSQLGTSQNEQFF. CDR3 nucleotides: TGCAGCTCTCAACTGGGGACTAGCCAGAATGAGCAGTTCTTC.

This chain uses TRBV7-9 with TRBJ2-1; D may be TRBD2 (5 bases). The CDR3 has 12 residues. With 6 bases removed from V and 7 bases from J, the gap between germline ends came to 10 bases. Germline V CDR1 and CDR2: SEHNR, FQNEAQ (reference sequence). CDR3 loop: CASSKRMNEQFF. CDR3 nucleotides: TGTGCCAGCAGTAAGCGGATGAATGAGCAGTTCTTC.

The chain combines TRBV28 with TRBJ1-1; no clear D. Germline V CDR1 and CDR2: MDHEN, SYDVKM. The length of the CDR3 is 14 residues. V lost 8 bases to trimming and J lost 2 bases, with 15 bases between them. The CDR3: CASQPPGYNTEAFF. The CDR3 DNA follows: TGTGCCAGCCAACCGCCGGGTTATAACACTGAAGCTTTCTTT.

The CDR3 DNA follows: TGTGCCAGCAGTTGGGGCGCGCATACGCAGTATTTT. Its translation is CASSWGAHTQYF. The V call is TRBV28, the J call TRBJ2-3, with D possibly matching TRBD1 (5 bases). CDR3 length: 12 amino acids. Germline CDR1 is MDHEN and CDR2 is SYDVKM. The germline V and J ends were trimmed by 4 bases and 7 bases, with 9 bases remaining between them. The variable domain in full, with the rest retrieved from reference TRBV28 and TRBJ2-3, is DVKVTQSSRYLVKRTGEKVFLECVQDMDHENMFWYRQDPGLGLRLIYFSYDVKMKEKGDIPEGYSVSREKKERFSLILESASTNQTSMYLCASSWGAHTQYFGPGTRLTVL.

This chain links TRBV27 with TRBJ1-2; D possibly corresponds to TRBD1 (6 bases). CDR1 is MNHEY, CDR2 SMNVEV, per germline (reference sequence). The CDR3 spans 16 residues. V shed 5 bases and J shed 7 bases, with 23 bases lying between them. The CDR3 reads CASSPRQARSFFGYTF. The CDR3 DNA sequence: TGTGCCAGCAGTCCCCGACAGGCCCGGTCATTTTTTGGCTACACCTTC.

The V call is TRBV5-1, the J call TRBJ2-5; 7 bases fit TRBD2. V was pared by 0 bases and J by 5 bases, with 4 bases of the junction left unmatched. CDR1 SGHRS and CDR2 YFSETQ come from the germline V gene. This CDR3 has 14 amino acids. Here the CDR3 DNA reads TGCGCCAGCAGCTTGGTGAGGGAGGGCGAGACCCAGTACTTC. Protein sequence: CASSLVREGETQYF. The entire variable domain, with the rest obtained from reference TRBV5-1 and TRBJ2-5, is as follows: KAGVTQTPRYLIKTRGQQVTLSCSPISGHRSVSWYQQTPGQGLQFLFEYFSETQRNKGNFPGRFSGRQFSNSRSEMNVSTLELGDSALYLCASSLVREGETQYFGPGTRLLVL.

V gene TRBV28 combines with J gene TRBJ1-1; no definite D call. V was shortened by 9 bases and J by 5 bases, with 10 bases between the two germline ends. The CDR3 consists of 11 residues. Germline V gene lookup returns CDR1 MDHEN and CDR2 SYDVKM. The CDR3 sequence: CASKLGTEAFF. The CDR3 nucleotides read TGTGCCAGTAAACTAGGTACTGAAGCTTTCTTT.

This sequence joins TRBV27 and TRBJ2-3, with TRBD2 identical over 8 bases. The J segment lost 2 bases and the V segment lost 2 bases, leaving 6 bases of the junction unmatched. CDR3 length: 16 amino acids. Germline V gene data show CDR1 as MNHEY and CDR2 as SMNVEV (reference sequence). CDR3 in DNA: TGTGCCAGCAGTTTACGGGGGGGAATATACACAGATACGCAGTATTTT. Translation gives CASSLRGGIYTDTQYF.

J is TRBJ1-6 and V is TRBV27, with 11 bases fitting TRBD1. The CDR3 has 17 residues. CDR1 MNHEY and CDR2 SMNVEV come from the germline V gene (reference sequence). Trimming at V came to 6 bases and at J to 10 bases, leaving 14 bases not matched to a gene. The CDR3 nucleotides read TGTGCCAGCAGATCCTCATGGACAGGGGGCCTCTTGTCACCCCTCCACTTT. It translates to CASRSSWTGGLLSPLHF.

V usage is TRBV3-1 (or the pseudogene TRBV3-2) and J usage is TRBJ1-6; 8 bases map to TRBD1. This CDR3 comprises 15 residues. V lost 5 bases and J lost 8; bases outside the gene matches: 8. Per the germline V gene, CDR1 is LGHDT and CDR2 is YNNKEL (reference sequence). CDR3 nucleotide sequence: TGTGCCAGCAGCGATTCAGGGGGCGGACATTCACCCCTCCACTTT. The encoded protein is CASSDSGGGHSPLHF.

V and J are TRBV30 and TRBJ1-3; TRBD1 is a possible D gene (6 bases). This CDR3 comprises 14 residues. The germline V gene encodes CDR1 GTSNPN and CDR2 SVGIG (reference sequence). With 8 bases removed from V and 0 bases from J, the gap between germline ends came to 14 bases. For the CDR3, the DNA is TGTGCCGTAAACCGGGACAACTCTGGAAACACCATATATTTT. This translates into CAVNRDNSGNTIYF.

V usage is TRBV6-1 and J usage is TRBJ1-1; D may be TRBD1 (6 bases). This CDR3 spans 17 amino acids. Trimming took off 1 base at V and 0 bases at J, with 15 bases between the two ends. Germline V gene lookup returns CDR1 MNHNS and CDR2 SASEGT. The CDR3 here is CASSEDIVGGMNTEAFF. Written as DNA, the CDR3 is TGTGCCAGCAGTGAAGACATCGTTGGGGGCATGAACACTGAAGCTTTCTTT.

The J gene is TRBJ1-6, the V gene TRBV5-4; 7 nucleotides agree with TRBD1. The length of the CDR3 is 16 residues. Germline V lookup: CDR1 SGHNT, CDR2 YYREEE (reference sequence). Unmatched junction bases numbered 6, after V lost 0 bases and J lost 6 bases. For the CDR3, the DNA is TGTGCCAGCAGCTTGGCCGTGGGGACAGTTAATTCACCCCTCCACTTT. It is translated as CASSLAVGTVNSPLHF. Using reference TRBV5-4 and TRBJ1-6 for the parts outside the CDR3, the full variable domain is ETGVTQSPTHLIKTRGQQVTLRCSSQSGHNTVSWYQQALGQGPQFIFQYYREEENGRGNFPPRFSGLQFPNYSSELNVNALELDDSALYLCASSLAVGTVNSPLHFGNGTRLTVT.

This rearrangement joins TRBV5-1 to TRBJ2-3; 9 bases match TRBD1. J was trimmed by 2 bases and V by 5 bases; bases with no gene match: 9. The CDR3 length is 16 residues. Germline-derived CDR1 and CDR2 are SGHRS and YFSETQ. CDR3 amino acids: CASSVFGQGNTDTQYF. Here the CDR3 DNA reads TGCGCCAGCAGTGTTTTCGGACAGGGGAACACAGATACGCAGTATTTT.

This clone occurred many times. The same CDR3 also results from other DNA sequences found in this sample. The DNA for the CDR3 is TGTGCCAGCAGCCGTAATACAGGGGGCGGGCAAGAGACCCAGTACTTC. Its translation: CASSRNTGGGQETQYF. The chain employs TRBV5-5 and TRBJ2-5; 9 nucleotides agree with TRBD1. Losses at the gene ends were 4 bases for V and 2 bases for J; bases not matched to a gene: 9. CDR3 length equals 16 residues. Germline CDR1 and CDR2: SGHKS and YYEKEE (reference sequence).

The chain joins TRBV15 to TRBJ1-1; D call uncertain. Trimming stripped 7 bases from V and 0 bases from J, with 12 bases between. Germline-derived CDR1 and CDR2 are LNHNV and YYDKDF (reference sequence). The CDR3 spans 14 residues. This CDR3 reads CATKEGTMNTEAFF. Here the CDR3 DNA reads TGTGCCACCAAAGAGGGAACCATGAACACTGAAGCTTTCTTT.